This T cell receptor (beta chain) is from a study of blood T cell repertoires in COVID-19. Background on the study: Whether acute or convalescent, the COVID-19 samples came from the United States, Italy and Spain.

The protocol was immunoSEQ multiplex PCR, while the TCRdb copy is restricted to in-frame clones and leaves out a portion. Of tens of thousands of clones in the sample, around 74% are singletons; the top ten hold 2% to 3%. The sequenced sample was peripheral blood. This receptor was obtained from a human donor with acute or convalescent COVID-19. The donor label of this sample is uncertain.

CDR3 nucleotide sequence: TGTGCCAGCTCACCAGCCCCGGGACCTTTAGCGGGTGTACTAAGGCAAGAGACCCAGTACTTC. Translation: CASSPAPGPLAGVLRQETQYF. The V call is TRBV18, the J call TRBJ2-5, with 7 nucleotides matching TRBD2. The V gene end was trimmed by 2 bases and the J gene end by 2 bases; junction bases not matched to a gene: 23. This CDR3 is built from 21 residues. Germline CDR1 KGHSH, CDR2 LQKENI.